Each of the 16 T cell receptor beta chains below was sequenced from the same sample in a study of cytomegalovirus exposure and HLA in healthy donors. A multiplex PCR was run with 60 Vbeta primers and 13 Jbeta primers. Assay: immunoSEQ multiplex PCR; the TCRdb copy retains only in-frame clones and omits some. Of 150,000 to 200,000 clones listed, around 78% are singletons. Sequenced: PBMCs. The receptors come from a woman under 40 in good health and CMV-seropositive.

J is TRBJ1-6 and V is TRBV19; 9 bases align to TRBD1. With 5 bases clipped from V and 7 bases from J, the junction kept 6 bases outside the gene matches. CDR1 is LNHDA, CDR2 SQIVND, per germline (reference sequence). There are 15 residues in the CDR3. CDR3 region: CASSPQGARNSPLHF. The CDR3 DNA follows: TGTGCCAGTAGTCCACAGGGGGCCAGGAATTCACCCCTCCACTTT.

This chain uses TRBV6-1 with TRBJ2-1; D not certain. CDR3 length: 11 residues. The germline V gene has CDR1 MNHNS and CDR2 SASEGT. The V end lost 7 bases, the J end lost 8 bases, and 9 bases lay between the germline ends. CDR3 protein: CASTVLDEQFF. CDR3 nucleotide sequence: TGTGCCAGCACGGTCTTAGATGAGCAGTTCTTC.

V is TRBV4-3 and J is TRBJ1-1; 7 bases align to TRBD1. This CDR3 is 16 amino acids long. The junction had 4 bases not matched to a gene; V was cut back by 0 bases and J by 0 bases. CDR1 LGHNA and CDR2 YSLEER come from the germline V gene. The CDR3 DNA is TGCGCCAGCAGCCAAGATTGGGGACAGATGAACACTGAAGCTTTCTTT. Translated: CASSQDWGQMNTEAFF.

The chain uses TRBV19 and TRBJ2-7; 10 bases are a match to TRBD2. After removal of 5 bases from V and 4 bases from J, the junction contained 5 bases not matched to a gene. The CDR3 loop spans 14 amino acids. Germline V gene data show CDR1 as LNHDA and CDR2 as SQIVND (reference sequence). This CDR3 is CASSPGLARYEQYF. CDR3 DNA: TGTGCCAGTAGTCCGGGACTAGCGCGTTACGAGCAGTACTTC.

This clone was recorded only once. J is TRBJ2-7 and V is TRBV5-1, with no clear D. This CDR3 contains 14 residues. Germline V gene sequence: CDR1 SGHRS, CDR2 YFSETQ. The germline V and J ends were trimmed by 0 bases and 0 bases, with 7 bases remaining between them. CDR3 protein: CASSLGRSSYEQYF. CDR3 nucleotide sequence: TGCGCCAGCAGCTTGGGACGGAGCTCCTACGAGCAGTACTTC.

V usage is TRBV7-2 and J usage is TRBJ2-7; TRBD2 matches 8 bases. J lost 5 bases, V lost 5 bases, and 11 bases had no gene match. Germline CDR1 SGHTA, CDR2 FQGNSA. The CDR3 has 15 residues. The CDR3 DNA sequence: TGTGCCAGCAGCGCCCCGGGGAGCGGGAGCCACGAGCAGTACTTC. It encodes CASSAPGSGSHEQYF.

This clone has only a few counts. This rearrangement joins TRBV27 to TRBJ1-1, with D unresolved. The CDR3 has 15 amino acids. With 4 bases removed from V and 1 base from J, the gap between germline ends came to 13 bases. CDR1 is MNHEY and CDR2 is SMNVEV in the germline V gene (reference sequence). The CDR3 sequence: CASSSTTPSNTEAFF. As DNA, the CDR3 is TGTGCCAGCAGTTCAACGACACCTTCGAACACTGAAGCTTTCTTT.

V usage is TRBV7-2 and J usage is TRBJ2-5; 7 positions agree with TRBD2. The CDR3 extends over 13 amino acids. Trimming cost V 5 bases and J 7 bases; bases outside gene matches: 7. Per the germline V gene, CDR1 is SGHTA and CDR2 is FQGNSA. CDR3 residues: CASSRLSGVTQYF. Written as DNA, the CDR3 is TGTGCCAGCAGCCGCCTGAGCGGGGTGACCCAGTACTTC.

This clone turned up a few times. This chain connects TRBV18 to TRBJ1-5; a possible D gene is TRBD1 (5 bases). Germline CDR1 and CDR2: KGHSH and LQKENI. CDR3 length: 16 amino acids. V lost 0 bases and J lost 3, with 12 bases in between. CDR3 bases: TGTGCCAGCTCACCACCGGCCGGGGGTGACAATCAGCCCCAGCATTTT. Its protein product is CASSPPAGGDNQPQHF.

The genes are TRBV18 and TRBJ2-3; a possible D gene is TRBD1 (5 bases). The CDR3 contains 14 residues. Germline V lookup: CDR1 KGHSH, CDR2 LQKENI. V was cut by 3 bases and J by 3 bases, with 10 bases left in between. CDR3 amino acids: CASSPPGITDTQYF. The CDR3 DNA sequence: TGTGCCAGCTCACCGCCAGGGATTACAGATACGCAGTATTTT.

The V and J genes are TRBV19 and TRBJ1-1, with D maybe TRBD1 (5 bases). V was shortened by 7 bases and J by 3 bases, with 9 bases between the two germline ends. CDR3 length: 12 residues. Germline V gene lookup returns CDR1 LNHDA and CDR2 SQIVND (reference sequence). Here the CDR3 DNA reads TGTGCCAGTATGCAGGGCCACACTGAAGCTTTCTTT. The encoded protein is CASMQGHTEAFF.

CDR3 amino acids: CASSLEPRGRISNQPQHF. The CDR3 nucleotides read TGTGCCAGCAGCTTAGAACCCAGGGGGCGGATTAGCAATCAGCCCCAGCATTTT. The chain combines TRBV7-8 with TRBJ1-5; 8 bases are shared with TRBD1. The CDR3 extends over 18 amino acids. The germline gives CDR1 SGHVS, CDR2 FQNEAQ. The trim removed 1 base at V and 0 bases at J, leaving 8 bases unmatched.

V usage is TRBV9 and J usage is TRBJ1-3, with D unresolved. The V and J ends lost 3 bases and 4 bases respectively, with 14 bases between them. This CDR3 has 15 residues. Germline V gene sequence: CDR1 SGDLS, CDR2 YYNGEE. CDR3 nucleotide sequence: TGTGCCAGCAGCGGCCCCCCGGGATCCGGAAACACCATATATTTT. It codes for CASSGPPGSGNTIYF.

This clone was recorded a few times. This sequence joins TRBV27 and TRBJ2-5, with D perhaps matching TRBD2 (7 bases). Germline CDR1 is MNHEY and CDR2 is SMNVEV (reference sequence). The length of the CDR3 is 17 residues. With 6 bases removed from V and 2 bases from J, the gap between germline ends came to 22 bases. CDR3 protein: CASSQFAIKGGQETQYF. The CDR3 DNA reads TGTGCCAGCAGCCAGTTCGCCATCAAGGGGGGGCAAGAGACCCAGTACTTC.

This chain uses TRBV7-2 with TRBJ1-2; 7 nucleotides agree with TRBD1. V dropped 1 base and J dropped 0; count of bases not matched to a gene: 11. The CDR3 has 18 residues. Germline assignment: CDR1 SGHTA and CDR2 FQGNSA. This chain's CDR3 is CASSLGSNRGSTNYGYTF. CDR3 DNA sequence: TGTGCCAGCAGCTTAGGCTCGAACAGGGGCTCTACTAACTATGGCTACACCTTC.

The chain combines TRBV5-6 with TRBJ2-7, with 7 bases aligning to TRBD2. The CDR3 has 16 amino acids. Germline CDR1 and CDR2: SGHDT and YYEEEE. V dropped 3 bases and J dropped 2; count of bases not matched to a gene: 11. DNA for the CDR3: TGTGCCAGCAGCTGGGGGGGGGTAGCGGGTCCCTACGAGCAGTACTTC. This sequence encodes CASSWGGVAGPYEQYF. Using reference TRBV5-6 and TRBJ2-7 for the parts outside the CDR3, the full variable domain is DAGVTQSPTHLIKTRGQQVTLRCSPKSGHDTVSWYQQALGQGPQFIFQYYEEEERQRGNFPDRFSGHQFPNYSSELNVNALLLGDSALYLCASSWGGVAGPYEQYFGPGTRLTVT.